The clone carrying this T cell receptor beta chain was recorded once. What it binds is not known. The record originates from a study of T cells in placental villitis. Study-wide results and caveats: Helper, regulatory and cytotoxic T cells, and maternal versus fetal cells, were indistinguishable; gamma-delta receptors were excluded.

Sequencing used immunoSEQ v4. Sequencing used immunoSEQ multiplex PCR; TCRdb keeps in-frame clones, though not all of them. The sample holds under 3,000 clones; 75% to 85% are singletons and the top ten take 48%. Trimming removed 8 bases from V and 5 bases from J, with 12 bases in between. The CDR3 length is 12 residues. CDR1 and CDR2 from the germline V gene are GTSNPN and SVGIG (reference sequence). The sequence was collected from a human patient with infectious villitis; the placental T cells may come from both mother and fetus. The specimen was placental tissue containing maternal and fetal cells. This sequence joins TRBV30 and TRBJ2-2; possibly TRBD1 for D (5 bases). The CDR3 here is CASSGSTGELFF. CDR3 in DNA: TGTGCCAGTTCAGGGTCTACCGGGGAGCTGTTTTTT.